The 6 T cell receptor beta chains in this list originate from one sample, sequenced in a study of T-cell reconstitution after alpha-beta-depleted transplantation in children. Preparing the TCRbeta library involved the use of unique molecular identifiers. In TCRdb, the PCR reads were re-called with MiXCR into one record per CDR3 protein. The profile shows about 600,000 distinct CDR3 sequences, roughly 13% of them singletons. The sequencing here drew on PBMCs, mostly from graft donor cells, taken 360 days after TCRalphabeta/CD19-depleted stem cell transplant. The receptor source for this set is a male patient aged 10 to 17 who had a stem cell transplant for acute myeloid leukemia, so the T cells may come from the graft donor.

This clonotype was picked up a small number of times. The rearrangement uses TRBV7-9 and TRBJ2-7; D is unclear. V lost 3 bases to trimming and J lost 6 bases, with 15 bases between them. This CDR3 has 14 residues. Germline values: CDR1 SEHNR, CDR2 FQNEAQ (reference sequence). The CDR3 DNA sequence: TGTGCCAGCAGCTTCCGAACTGAACTTACCGAGCAGTACTTC. This encodes CASSFRTELTEQYF.

The chain carries TRBV4-3 and TRBJ2-7; 8 bases map to TRBD2. After removal of 11 bases from V and 5 bases from J, the junction contained 8 bases not matched to a gene. Per the germline V gene, CDR1 is LGHNA and CDR2 is YSLEER. This CDR3 is built from 12 residues. CDR3 DNA: TGCGCCGGGACTACTAGCGGCCACGAGCAGTACTTC. Its protein product is CAGTTSGHEQYF.

This clonotype was detected a few times. As DNA, the CDR3 is TGTGCCAGCAGCCCCGACTTCGTAAGGTACGACTACGAGCAGTACTTC. Translated, it gives CASSPDFVRYDYEQYF. This chain links TRBV7-3 with TRBJ2-7, with D uncertain. The CDR3 sequence is 16 residues long. The V and J ends lost 5 bases and 3 bases respectively, with 20 bases between them. Germline lookup yields CDR1 SGHTA and CDR2 FQGTGA.

The table lists this clonotype with a few counts. The genes are TRBV6-1 and TRBJ2-1, with 11 nucleotides matching TRBD2. The CDR3 spans 18 residues. Looked up from germline, CDR1 is MNHNS and CDR2 is SASEGT. V trimming: 6 bases; J trimming: 4 bases; junction bases outside the gene matches: 14. The CDR3 loop reads CASRSHLTSGILYNEQFF. The CDR3 coding sequence is TGTGCCAGCAGATCCCACTTGACTAGCGGGATACTATACAATGAGCAGTTCTTC.

This chain joins TRBV2 and TRBJ1-2; tentatively, D is TRBD1 (5 bases). The CDR3 is made up of 13 amino acids. Germline V gene lookup returns CDR1 SNHLY and CDR2 FYNNEI. The V end was cut by 5 bases, the J end by 8 bases, with 15 bases between. Here the CDR3 reads CASSRDFFRGYTF. The CDR3 DNA reads as TGTGCCAGCAGTCGGGACTTCTTTCGCGGCTACACCTTC.

This clonotype occurred many times. The gene calls are TRBV12-3 or TRBV12-4 and TRBJ2-7; 12 bases line up with TRBD2. The ends lost 3 bases at V and 4 bases at J; junction bases unmatched: 10. CDR3 length: 17 residues. CDR3 sequence (DNA): TGTGCCAGCAGTTTTCGTGGTTCGACTAGCGGGAGATACGAGCAGTACTTC. This encodes CASSFRGSTSGRYEQYF.